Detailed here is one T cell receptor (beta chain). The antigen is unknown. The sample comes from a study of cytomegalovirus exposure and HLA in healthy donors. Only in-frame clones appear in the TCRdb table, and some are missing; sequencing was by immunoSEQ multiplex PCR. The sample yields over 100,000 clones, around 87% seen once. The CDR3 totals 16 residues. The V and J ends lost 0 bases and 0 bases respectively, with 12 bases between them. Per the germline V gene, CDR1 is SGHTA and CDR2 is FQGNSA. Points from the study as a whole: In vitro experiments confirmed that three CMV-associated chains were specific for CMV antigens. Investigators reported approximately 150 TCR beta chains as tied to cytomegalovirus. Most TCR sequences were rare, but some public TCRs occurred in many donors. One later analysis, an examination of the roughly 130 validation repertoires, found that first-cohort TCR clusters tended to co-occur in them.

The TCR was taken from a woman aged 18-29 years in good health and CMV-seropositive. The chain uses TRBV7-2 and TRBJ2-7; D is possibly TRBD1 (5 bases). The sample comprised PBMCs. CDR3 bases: TGTGCCAGCAGCTTAGCTACAGGCTCCCTCTCCTACGAGCAGTACTTC. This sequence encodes CASSLATGSLSYEQYF.